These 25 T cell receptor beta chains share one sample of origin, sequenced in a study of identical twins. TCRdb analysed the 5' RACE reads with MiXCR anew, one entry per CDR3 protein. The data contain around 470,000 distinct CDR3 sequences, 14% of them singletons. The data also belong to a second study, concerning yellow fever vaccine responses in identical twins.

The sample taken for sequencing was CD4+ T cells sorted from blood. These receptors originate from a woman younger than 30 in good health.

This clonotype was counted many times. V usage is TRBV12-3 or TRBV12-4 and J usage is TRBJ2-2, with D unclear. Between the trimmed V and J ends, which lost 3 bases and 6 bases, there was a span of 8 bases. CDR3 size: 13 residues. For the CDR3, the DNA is TGTGCCAGCAGTTTGAAATATCCCGGGGAGCTGTTTTTT. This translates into CASSLKYPGELFF.

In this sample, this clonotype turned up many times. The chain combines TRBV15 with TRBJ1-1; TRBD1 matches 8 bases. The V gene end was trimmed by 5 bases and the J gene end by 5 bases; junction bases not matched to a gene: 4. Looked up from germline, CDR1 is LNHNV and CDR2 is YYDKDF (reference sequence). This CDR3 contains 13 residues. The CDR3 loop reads CATSGQGMTEAFF. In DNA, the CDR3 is TGTGCCACCAGCGGACAGGGTATGACTGAAGCTTTCTTT.

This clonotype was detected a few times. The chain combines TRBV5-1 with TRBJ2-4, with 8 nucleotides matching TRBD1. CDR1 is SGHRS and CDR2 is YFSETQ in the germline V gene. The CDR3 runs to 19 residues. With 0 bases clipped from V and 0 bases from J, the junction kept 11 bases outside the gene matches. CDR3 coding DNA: TGCGCCAGCAGCTTGGGTGACAGGGGTCGCGGACTAGCCAAAAACATTCAGTACTTC. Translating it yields CASSLGDRGRGLAKNIQYF.

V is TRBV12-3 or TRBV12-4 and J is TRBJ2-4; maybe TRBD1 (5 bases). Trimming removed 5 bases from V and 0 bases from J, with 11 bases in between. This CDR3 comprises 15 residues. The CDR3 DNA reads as TGTGCCAGCAGTGACAGTCTACTAGCCAAAAACATTCAGTACTTC. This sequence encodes CASSDSLLAKNIQYF.

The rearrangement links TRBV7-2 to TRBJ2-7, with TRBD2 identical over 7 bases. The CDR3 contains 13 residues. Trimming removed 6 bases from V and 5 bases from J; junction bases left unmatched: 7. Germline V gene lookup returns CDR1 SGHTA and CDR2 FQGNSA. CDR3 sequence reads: CASSPGLKNEQYF. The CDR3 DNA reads TGTGCCAGCAGTCCGGGACTAAAGAACGAGCAGTACTTC. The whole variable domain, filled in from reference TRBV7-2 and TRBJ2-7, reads GAGVSQSPSNKVTEKGKDVELRCDPISGHTALYWYRQSLGQGLEFLIYFQGNSAPDKSGLPSDRFSAERTGGSVSTLTIQRTQQEDSAVYLCASSPGLKNEQYFGPGTRLTVT.

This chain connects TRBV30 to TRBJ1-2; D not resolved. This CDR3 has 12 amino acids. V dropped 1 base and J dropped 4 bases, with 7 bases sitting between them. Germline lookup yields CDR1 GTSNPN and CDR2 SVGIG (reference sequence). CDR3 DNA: TGTGCCTGGAGTGCCCTATTCTATGGCTACACCTTC. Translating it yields CAWSALFYGYTF.

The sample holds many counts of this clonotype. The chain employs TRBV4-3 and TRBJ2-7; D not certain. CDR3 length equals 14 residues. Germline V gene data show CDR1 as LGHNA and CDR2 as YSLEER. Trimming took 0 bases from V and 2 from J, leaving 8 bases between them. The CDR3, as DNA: TGCGCCAGCAGCCAAGACTCGCGGACCTACGAGCAGTACTTC. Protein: CASSQDSRTYEQYF.

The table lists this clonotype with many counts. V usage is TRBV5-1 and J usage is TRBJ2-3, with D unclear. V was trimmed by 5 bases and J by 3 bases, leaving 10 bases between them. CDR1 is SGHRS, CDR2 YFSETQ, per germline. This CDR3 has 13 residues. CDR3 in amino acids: CASSSTGTDTQYF. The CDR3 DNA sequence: TGCGCCAGCAGTTCAACGGGTACAGATACGCAGTATTTT.

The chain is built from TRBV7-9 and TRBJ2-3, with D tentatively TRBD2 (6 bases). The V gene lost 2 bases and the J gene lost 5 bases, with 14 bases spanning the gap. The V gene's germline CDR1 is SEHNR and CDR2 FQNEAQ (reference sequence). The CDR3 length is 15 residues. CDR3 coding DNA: TGTGCCAGCAGCTTATTTGGGGGAGCGGGAGATACGCAGTATTTT. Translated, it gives CASSLFGGAGDTQYF.

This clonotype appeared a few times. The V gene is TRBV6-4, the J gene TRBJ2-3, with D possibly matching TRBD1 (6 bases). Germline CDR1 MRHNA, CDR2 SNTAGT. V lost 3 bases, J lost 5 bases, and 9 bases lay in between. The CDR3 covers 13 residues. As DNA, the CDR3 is TGTGCCAGCAGTGAAATCAGGGGAGATACGCAGTATTTT. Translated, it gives CASSEIRGDTQYF.

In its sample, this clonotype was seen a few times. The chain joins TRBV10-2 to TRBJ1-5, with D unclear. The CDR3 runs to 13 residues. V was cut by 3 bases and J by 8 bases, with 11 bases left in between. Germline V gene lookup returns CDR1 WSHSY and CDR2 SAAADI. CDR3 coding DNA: TGCGCCAGCAGTGACAGGTCTAAAGAGCCCCAGCATTTT. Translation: CASSDRSKEPQHF.

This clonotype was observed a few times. The CDR3 bases are TGTGCCACTCGGTCCCAAGTTAATCAGCCCCAGCATTTT. Translated: CATRSQVNQPQHF. The chain has TRBV27 and TRBJ1-5; no definite D call. This CDR3 is built from 13 residues. Germline loops: CDR1 MNHEY, CDR2 SMNVEV (reference sequence). V shed 10 bases and J shed 4 bases, with 14 bases lying between them.

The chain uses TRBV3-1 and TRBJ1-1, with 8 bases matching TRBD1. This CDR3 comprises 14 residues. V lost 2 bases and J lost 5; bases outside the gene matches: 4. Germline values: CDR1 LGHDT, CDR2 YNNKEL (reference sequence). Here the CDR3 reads CASSQWDRRTEAFF. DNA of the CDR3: TGTGCCAGCAGCCAATGGGACAGGAGGACTGAAGCTTTCTTT.

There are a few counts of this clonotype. The DNA for the CDR3 is TGTGCCAGCAGTTACCCTAGCCGGCTTTCAGGAAATACGCAGTATTTT. This gives the protein CASSYPSRLSGNTQYF. The gene calls are TRBV6-2 or TRBV6-3 and TRBJ2-3; D possibly corresponds to TRBD2 (5 bases). V lost 2 bases to trimming and J lost 7 bases, with 19 bases between them. Germline V lookup: CDR1 MNHEY, CDR2 SVGEGT. The CDR3 is 16 amino acids.

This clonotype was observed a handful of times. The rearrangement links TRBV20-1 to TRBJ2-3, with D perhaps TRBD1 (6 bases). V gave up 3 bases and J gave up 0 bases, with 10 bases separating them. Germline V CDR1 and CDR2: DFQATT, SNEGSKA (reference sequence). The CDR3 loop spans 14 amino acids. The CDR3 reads CSASGQPSTDTQYF. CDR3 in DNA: TGCAGTGCTAGCGGACAGCCGAGCACAGATACGCAGTATTTT.

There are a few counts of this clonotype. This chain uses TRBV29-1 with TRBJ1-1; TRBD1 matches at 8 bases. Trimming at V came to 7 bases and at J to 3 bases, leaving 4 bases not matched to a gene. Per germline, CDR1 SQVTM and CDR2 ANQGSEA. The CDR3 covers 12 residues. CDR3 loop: CSGTGGDTEAFF. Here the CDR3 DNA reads TGCAGCGGTACAGGGGGAGACACTGAAGCTTTCTTT.

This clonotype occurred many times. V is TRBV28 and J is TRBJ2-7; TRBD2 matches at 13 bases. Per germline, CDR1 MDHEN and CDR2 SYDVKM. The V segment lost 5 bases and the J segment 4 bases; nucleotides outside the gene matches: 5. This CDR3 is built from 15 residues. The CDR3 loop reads CASSMTSGGTYEQYF. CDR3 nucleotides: TGTGCCAGCAGTATGACTAGCGGGGGGACATACGAGCAGTACTTC.

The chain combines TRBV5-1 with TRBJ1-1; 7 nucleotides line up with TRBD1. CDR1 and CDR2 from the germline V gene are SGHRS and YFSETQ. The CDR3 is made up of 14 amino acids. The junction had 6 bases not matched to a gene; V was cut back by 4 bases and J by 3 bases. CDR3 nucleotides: TGCGCCAGCAGCGACCTCACAGGGGACACTGAAGCTTTCTTT. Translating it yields CASSDLTGDTEAFF.

CDR3 protein: CASSTGSLETQYF. The CDR3, as DNA: TGTGCCAGTAGTACAGGGTCCCTGGAGACCCAGTACTTC. The chain links TRBV19 to TRBJ2-5; maybe TRBD1 (5 bases). Trimming stripped 4 bases from V and 5 bases from J, with 11 bases between. Germline V CDR1 and CDR2: LNHDA, SQIVND (reference sequence). The CDR3 is 13 amino acids.

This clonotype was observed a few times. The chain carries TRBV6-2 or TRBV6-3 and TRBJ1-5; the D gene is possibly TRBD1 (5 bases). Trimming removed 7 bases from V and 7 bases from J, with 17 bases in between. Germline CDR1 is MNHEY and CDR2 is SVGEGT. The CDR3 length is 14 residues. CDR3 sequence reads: CASKESTDGQPQHF. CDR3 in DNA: TGTGCCAGCAAGGAATCGACAGATGGGCAGCCCCAGCATTTT.

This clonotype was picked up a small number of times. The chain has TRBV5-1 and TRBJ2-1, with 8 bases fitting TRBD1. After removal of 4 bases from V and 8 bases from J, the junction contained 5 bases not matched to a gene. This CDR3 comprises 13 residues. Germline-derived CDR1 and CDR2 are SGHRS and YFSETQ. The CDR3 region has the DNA TGCGCCAGCAGCGGCACAGGGGGGCATGAGCAGTTCTTC. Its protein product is CASSGTGGHEQFF.

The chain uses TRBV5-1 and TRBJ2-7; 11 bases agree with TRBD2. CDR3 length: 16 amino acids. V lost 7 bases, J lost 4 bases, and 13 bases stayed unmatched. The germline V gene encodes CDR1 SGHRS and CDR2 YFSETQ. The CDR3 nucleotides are TGCGCCAGCCGACAGGCCGGACTAGCGGGTGTTTACGAGCAGTACTTC. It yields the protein CASRQAGLAGVYEQYF.

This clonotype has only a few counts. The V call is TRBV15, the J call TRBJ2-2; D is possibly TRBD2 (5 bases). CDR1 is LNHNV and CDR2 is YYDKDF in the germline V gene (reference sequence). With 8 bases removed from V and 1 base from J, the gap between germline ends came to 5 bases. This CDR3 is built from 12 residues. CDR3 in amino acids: CATEGNTGELFF. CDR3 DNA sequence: TGTGCCACCGAGGGGAACACCGGGGAGCTGTTTTTT.

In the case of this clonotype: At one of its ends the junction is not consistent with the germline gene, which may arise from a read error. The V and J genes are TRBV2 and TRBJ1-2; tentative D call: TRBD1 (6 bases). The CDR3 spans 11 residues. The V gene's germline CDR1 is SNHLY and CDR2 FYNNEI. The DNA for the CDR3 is TGTGCGAGCACCTGGACAGTTGGCTACACCTTC. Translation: CASTWTVGYTF.

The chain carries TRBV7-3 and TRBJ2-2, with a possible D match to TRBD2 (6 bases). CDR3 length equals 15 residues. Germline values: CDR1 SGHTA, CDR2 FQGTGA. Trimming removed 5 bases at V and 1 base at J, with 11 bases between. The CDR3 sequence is CASSPPGGNTGELFF. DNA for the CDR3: TGTGCCAGCAGCCCCCCCGGGGGGAACACCGGGGAGCTGTTTTTT.